This is a list of T cell receptor beta chains from one sample in a study of blood T cell repertoires in COVID-19. The method was immunoSEQ multiplex PCR; TCRdb's version includes in-frame clones alone and lacks a portion of them. The sample has tens of thousands of clones; 88% are singletons. The sequenced sample consisted of peripheral blood. The source of these receptors is a woman older than 75 with acute or convalescent COVID-19. CDR3s include the opening cysteine and the closing phenylalanine or tryptophan. D genes are given only for firm matches. Clone size is stated in some rows and not others, as once, few, many or a class when expanded.

cdr3_length clone_size j_call d_call v_call cdr3_aa cdr3_nt
13 NA TRBJ2-1 TRBD2 TRBV3-1/TRBV3-2 CASLGREGNEQFF TGTGCCAGTTTGGGGCGGGAGGGGAATGAGCAGTTCTTC
14 NA TRBJ2-7 NA TRBV18 CASSPHPQGNQQYF TGTGCCAGCTCACCCCATCCACAGGGAAACCAGCAGTACTTC
15 once TRBJ2-6 NA TRBV18 CASSPQSSGANVLTF TGTGCCAGCTCACCACAGAGCTCTGGGGCCAACGTCCTGACTTTC
11 NA TRBJ1-4 NA TRBV7-6 CASSSQEKLFF TGTGCCAGCAGCTCTCAGGAAAAACTGTTTTTT
18 NA TRBJ1-3 TRBD1 TRBV9 CASSVSTGTAYSGNTIYF TGTGCCAGCAGCGTATCAACCGGGACAGCTTACTCTGGAAACACCATATATTTT
14 NA TRBJ2-7 NA TRBV25-1 CASTPDGTPYEQYF TGTGCCAGCACTCCCGACGGGACACCCTACGAGCAGTACTTC
16 NA TRBJ2-2 TRBD2 TRBV7-7 CASSLREGPGAGELFF TGTGCTAGCAGCTTAAGGGAGGGCCCGGGGGCCGGGGAGCTGTTTTTT
16 NA TRBJ2-7 NA TRBV3-1/TRBV3-2 CASSQDLGGASYEQYF TGTGCCAGCAGCCAAGATCTAGGGGGGGCCTCCTACGAGCAGTACTTC
15 NA TRBJ2-1 NA TRBV5-1 CASRVGSAGRNEQFF TGCGCCAGCAGAGTAGGTAGCGCAGGCAGGAATGAGCAGTTCTTC
16 NA TRBJ2-5 TRBD2 TRBV7-7 CASSAGLAGGPETQYF TGTGCTAGCAGCGCAGGACTAGCGGGAGGGCCCGAGACCCAGTACTTC
15 NA TRBJ2-7 TRBD1 TRBV5-1 CASSLGTGSFYEQYF TGCGCCAGCAGCTTGGGGACAGGGTCCTTCTACGAGCAGTACTTC
12 NA TRBJ2-5 NA TRBV5-1 CASSLSQETQYF TGCGCCAGCAGCTTGTCGCAAGAGACCCAGTACTTC
15 once TRBJ2-6 NA TRBV5-1 CASGYSSSGANVLTF TGCGCCAGCGGCTACAGTAGCTCTGGGGCCAACGTCCTGACTTTC
14 NA TRBJ1-2 NA TRBV9 CASSVDQGPYGYTF TGTGCCAGCAGCGTAGATCAGGGCCCGTATGGCTACACCTTC
15 NA TRBJ1-6 TRBD1 TRBV7-8 CASSTTGGGGSPLHF TGTGCCAGCAGCACGACAGGGGGCGGGGGATCACCCCTCCACTTT
12 few TRBJ2-1 NA TRBV11-1 CASSLVFDEQFF TGTGCCAGCAGCTTAGTCTTCGATGAGCAGTTCTTC
15 NA TRBJ1-5 NA TRBV19 CASRETTQANQPQHF TGTGCCAGTAGGGAAACCACCCAGGCCAATCAGCCCCAGCATTTT
13 NA TRBJ2-7 TRBD2 TRBV28 CAVPGPAGGEQYF TGTGCCGTACCTGGGCCAGCGGGAGGCGAGCAGTACTTC
17 few TRBJ1-1 NA TRBV5-4 CASSPGQRAGFGTEAFF TGTGCCAGCAGCCCTGGACAGAGGGCTGGGTTTGGGACTGAAGCTTTCTTT
14 NA TRBJ2-7 NA TRBV5-4 CASRPWGGPGEQYF TGTGCCAGCAGACCCTGGGGGGGGCCTGGCGAGCAGTACTTC
16 NA TRBJ1-2 NA TRBV5-1 CASSLAVGVGNYGYTF TGCGCCAGCAGCTTGGCGGTCGGGGTTGGGAACTATGGCTACACCTTC
13 once TRBJ1-5 TRBD1 TRBV6-5 CASRNRGREPQHF TGTGCCAGCAGAAACAGGGGGAGGGAGCCCCAGCATTTT
13 NA TRBJ1-2 NA TRBV6-6 CASSLGRDYGYTF TGTGCCAGCAGTCTCGGCAGGGACTATGGCTACACCTTC
12 NA TRBJ2-7 NA TRBV12-5 CASGLLSYEQYF TGTGCTAGTGGTCTCCTCTCCTACGAGCAGTACTTC
14 NA TRBJ1-5 NA TRBV6-5 CASSSRQVGQPQHF TGTGCCAGCAGTTCTCGACAGGTCGGTCAGCCCCAGCATTTT
16 NA TRBJ1-2 NA TRBV3-1/TRBV3-2 CASSPARRVPHYGYTF TGTGCCAGCAGCCCCGCCCGGAGGGTCCCCCACTATGGCTACACCTTC